The 16 T cell receptor beta chains below were found in one sample sequenced in a study of shared clonotypes between healthy human individuals. Sequencing used immunoSEQ multiplex PCR; TCRdb keeps in-frame clones, though not all of them. There are over a million clones in the sample; about 74% occur only once, and about 1.5% lies in the top ten. Sequencing used memory CD4+ T cells sorted from blood. The subset denotes: CD45RA-negative fraction. Receptors originate from a man younger than 35 in good health.

The rearrangement uses TRBV10-1 and TRBJ2-2; no reliable D call. The CDR3 is 14 amino acids. The germline CDR1 and CDR2 sequences are WNHNN and SYGVQD (reference sequence). The ends were cut back, 2 bases at V and 2 bases at J, with 6 bases in the middle. CDR3 DNA: TGCGCCAGCAGTGAGCTACTAAACACCGGGGAGCTGTTTTTT. Its protein product is CASSELLNTGELFF.

This clone was picked up one time. This sequence joins TRBV5-1 and TRBJ2-7; D might be TRBD2 (5 bases). Between the trimmed V and J ends, which lost 0 bases and 2 bases, there was a span of 18 bases. Germline CDR1 is SGHRS and CDR2 is YFSETQ. The CDR3 contains 17 residues. In DNA form, the CDR3 reads TGCGCCAGCAGCTTGGATAGAAGGTCGGGATCACCCTACGAGCAGTACTTC. Amino acids: CASSLDRRSGSPYEQYF.

This rearrangement joins TRBV29-1 to TRBJ2-2; D assignment may be TRBD1 or TRBD2 (6 bases each). There are 15 residues in the CDR3. In germline, CDR1 is SQVTM, CDR2 ANQGSEA. V was clipped by 6 bases and J by 6 bases, with 20 bases between them. The CDR3 region has the DNA TGCAGCGTCGGGGGCGAGCGAATGACGTCCGGGGAGCTGTTTTTT. Translation: CSVGGERMTSGELFF.

In the case of this clone: Other DNA sequences in the sample encode the same CDR3. The V call is TRBV5-1, the J call TRBJ2-5; 9 nucleotides match TRBD2. The V and J ends lost 0 bases and 5 bases, in that order; junction bases with no gene match: 2. This CDR3 region has 14 residues. From germline, CDR1 is SGHRS and CDR2 YFSETQ. The CDR3 DNA reads as TGCGCCAGCAGCTTGGGCAGCGGGAGGGAGACCCAGTACTTC. This translates into CASSLGSGRETQYF.

This sequence joins TRBV30 and TRBJ2-1; D is unresolved. V was pared by 0 bases and J by 7 bases, with 16 bases between. This CDR3 contains 15 residues. Germline lookup yields CDR1 GTSNPN and CDR2 SVGIG (reference sequence). This CDR3 reads CAWSVHFGPRNEQFF. The CDR3 nucleotides are TGTGCCTGGAGTGTACATTTCGGCCCAAGGAATGAGCAGTTCTTC.

The chain has TRBV6-1 and TRBJ2-5; 12 bases agree with TRBD2. The DNA end favors TRBJ2-7, so the J call may be wrong. CDR3 length equals 15 residues. The germline CDR1 and CDR2 sequences are MNHNS and SASEGT. The CDR3 sequence: CASSRTSGGPYEQYF. The DNA for the CDR3 is TGTGCCAGCAGCCGTACTAGCGGGGGGCCCTACGAGCAGTACTTC.

The CDR3 here is CASSIGAGRGSYNEQFF. The CDR3 DNA sequence: TGTGCCAGTAGTATAGGGGCAGGCAGGGGCTCCTACAATGAGCAGTTCTTC. The chain recombines TRBV19 with TRBJ2-1; a possible D gene is TRBD1 (6 bases). This CDR3 region has 17 residues. Germline CDR1 reads LNHDA; CDR2 reads SQIVND (reference sequence). Trimming removed 1 base from V and 0 bases from J, with 13 bases in between. Full variable domain (rest looked up from reference TRBV19 and TRBJ2-1): DGGITQSPKYLFRKEGQNVTLSCEQNLNHDAMYWYRQDPGQGLRLIYYSQIVNDFQKGDIAEGYSVSREKKESFPLTVTSAQKNPTAFYLCASSIGAGRGSYNEQFFGPGTRLTVL.

V usage is TRBV5-5 and J usage is TRBJ1-2, with D unclear. This CDR3 spans 14 amino acids. Deletions cut 4 bases from V and 1 base from J, with 11 bases between. Germline CDR1 reads SGHKS; CDR2 reads YYEKEE (reference sequence). CDR3 region: CASSNEVHNYGYTF. DNA for the CDR3: TGTGCCAGCAGCAATGAGGTCCATAACTATGGCTACACCTTC. The whole variable domain, filled in from reference TRBV5-5 and TRBJ1-2, reads DAGVTQSPTHLIKTRGQQVTLRCSPISGHKSVSWYQQVLGQGPQFIFQYYEKEERGRGNFPDRFSARQFPNYSSELNVNALLLGDSALYLCASSNEVHNYGYTFGSGTRLTVV.

This sequence joins TRBV27 and TRBJ2-1, with D unresolved. CDR1 and CDR2 from the germline V gene are MNHEY and SMNVEV (reference sequence). The CDR3 is 16 residues long. The germline V and J ends were trimmed by 7 bases and 0 bases, with 16 bases remaining between them. The CDR3 protein is CASKQGVSSSYNEQFF. The CDR3 DNA reads as TGTGCCAGCAAGCAAGGAGTCTCGAGCTCCTACAATGAGCAGTTCTTC.

This clone has at least ten counts. This rearrangement joins TRBV5-1 to TRBJ2-2, with D possibly being TRBD1 (5 bases). Germline V gene sequence: CDR1 SGHRS, CDR2 YFSETQ. V lost 5 bases and J 5 bases, leaving 13 bases between the germline ends. The CDR3 runs 14 residues. The CDR3 region has the DNA TGCGCCAGCAGGATAGGGGAACTGACCGGGGAGCTGTTTTTT. Translation: CASRIGELTGELFF.

This chain joins TRBV9 and TRBJ2-7; D gene ambiguous. The CDR3 has 14 amino acids. Germline CDR1 and CDR2: SGDLS and YYNGEE. The germline V and J ends were trimmed by 0 bases and 1 base, with 8 bases remaining between them. The CDR3 nucleotides read TGTGCCAGCAGCGTAGTAAGGTCATCCTACGAGCAGTACTTC. Translated, it gives CASSVVRSSYEQYF.

This sequence joins TRBV4-3 and TRBJ1-2; D is uncertain. Germline CDR1 reads LGHNA; CDR2 reads YSLEER. V was trimmed by 0 bases and J by 5 bases, leaving 13 bases between them. The CDR3 contains 15 residues. The CDR3 sequence: CASSQETTMEYGYTF. DNA for the CDR3: TGCGCCAGCAGCCAAGAGACAACTATGGAATATGGCTACACCTTC.

The rearrangement links TRBV28 to TRBJ2-7, with D tentatively TRBD2 (6 bases). CDR1 is MDHEN, CDR2 SYDVKM, per germline. The CDR3 spans 15 residues. V was cut by 4 bases and J by 2 bases, with 15 bases left in between. CDR3 DNA: TGTGCCAGCAGTTCCCTCGGCGGGGCGGCCTACGAGCAGTACTTC. Translation gives CASSSLGGAAYEQYF.

V gene TRBV11-3 combines with J gene TRBJ2-5, with D possibly being TRBD1 (6 bases). Between the trimmed V and J ends, which lost 0 bases and 4 bases, there was a span of 15 bases. The germline V gene has CDR1 SGHNT and CDR2 YENEEA. The CDR3 is made up of 16 amino acids. The CDR3: CASSLEARGRGETQYF. The CDR3 nucleotides are TGTGCCAGCAGCTTAGAGGCAAGGGGCAGGGGAGAGACCCAGTACTTC.

This clone showed up just once. The chain is built from TRBV10-1 and TRBJ2-2; D call uncertain. The germline V gene has CDR1 WNHNN and CDR2 SYGVQD (reference sequence). The V gene lost 3 bases and the J gene lost 9 bases, with 14 bases spanning the gap. The CDR3 runs to 14 residues. CDR3 nucleotides: TGCGCCAGCAGTGATGAGAACCACCGCCGGGAGCTGTTTTTT. This codes for CASSDENHRRELFF.

This chain connects TRBV5-4 to TRBJ2-7; 10 bases align to TRBD1. V lost 8 bases, J lost 5 bases, and 10 bases stayed unmatched. This CDR3 spans 14 amino acids. In germline, CDR1 is SGHNT, CDR2 YYREEE (reference sequence). Here the CDR3 reads CASAPGQGKNEQYF. The CDR3 nucleotides are TGTGCCAGTGCCCCGGGACAGGGGAAGAACGAGCAGTACTTC. Drawing the rest from reference TRBV5-4 and TRBJ2-7, the complete variable domain is ETGVTQSPTHLIKTRGQQVTLRCSSQSGHNTVSWYQQALGQGPQFIFQYYREEENGRGNFPPRFSGLQFPNYSSELNVNALELDDSALYLCASAPGQGKNEQYFGPGTRLTVT.